This T cell receptor beta chain is drawn from a study of early T cells in non-severe SARS-CoV-2 infection. The overall study: Investigators sequenced bulk RNA drawn from unsorted whole blood, and chains remained unpaired.

Deletions cut 8 bases from V and 2 bases from J, with 15 bases between. The CDR3 has 15 amino acids. The study, taken as a whole, reports: VDJdb-based annotation leaned toward anti-spike CD8 responses and missed private and CD4 specificities.

Unique molecular identifiers were added to individual cDNA molecules. A single record per CDR3 protein comes from TCRdb applying MiXCR to the 5' RACE reads. The sample includes about 71,000 distinct CDR3 sequences, over 10% seen only once; the top ten take less than 3.5%. Details on this clonotype: The antigen is unknown.

The sample here was whole blood, taken at baseline. This receptor was obtained from an adult who was a healthcare worker with PCR-confirmed SARS-CoV-2 infection or an uninfected control (not recorded which). V usage is TRBV12-3 or TRBV12-4 and J usage is TRBJ2-2; D is uncertain. The CDR3 loop reads CASGYPGLNTGELFF. The DNA of the CDR3 is TGTGCCAGCGGATACCCGGGCCTCAACACCGGGGAGCTGTTTTTT.